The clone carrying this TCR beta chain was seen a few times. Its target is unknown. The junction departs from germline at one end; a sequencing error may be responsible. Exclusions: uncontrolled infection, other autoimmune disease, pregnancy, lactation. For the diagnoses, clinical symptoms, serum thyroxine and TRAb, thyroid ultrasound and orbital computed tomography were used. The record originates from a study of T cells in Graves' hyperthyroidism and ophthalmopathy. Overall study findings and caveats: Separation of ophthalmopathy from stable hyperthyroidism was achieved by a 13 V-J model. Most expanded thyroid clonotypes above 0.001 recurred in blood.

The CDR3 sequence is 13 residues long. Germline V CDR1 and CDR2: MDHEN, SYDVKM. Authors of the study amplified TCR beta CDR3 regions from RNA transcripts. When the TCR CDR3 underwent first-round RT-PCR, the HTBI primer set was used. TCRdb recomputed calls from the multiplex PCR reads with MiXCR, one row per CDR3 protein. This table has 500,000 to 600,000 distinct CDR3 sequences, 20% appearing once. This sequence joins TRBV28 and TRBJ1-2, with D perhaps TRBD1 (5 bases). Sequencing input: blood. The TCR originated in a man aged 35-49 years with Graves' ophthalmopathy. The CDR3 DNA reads TGTACCAGCACACCCGGGACCCACTATGGCTACACCTTC. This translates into CTSTPGTHYGYTF.